This TCR beta chain came from a study of T cell responses to AZD1222 COVID-19 vaccine. V shed 4 bases and J shed 6 bases, with 27 bases lying between them. Germline CDR1 is LGHDT and CDR2 is YNNKEL (reference sequence). CDR3 length: 18 residues. The protocol was immunoSEQ multiplex PCR, while the TCRdb copy is restricted to in-frame clones and leaves out a portion. The repertoire includes about 200,000 clones, roughly 92% of them detected once, and more than 0.8% sits in the top ten. The gene calls are TRBV3-1 (or the pseudogene TRBV3-2) and TRBJ1-1, with D hard to call. The sequence came from an adult who received the AZD1222 COVID-19 vaccine. Sequencing used peripheral blood, obtained 28 days after the second AZD1222 dose. DNA of the CDR3: TGTGCCAGCAGCCCGTACATTGGACGGGTCAGAGTGGGCGCTGAAGCTTTCTTT. This encodes CASSPYIGRVRVGAEAFF.